The sequence of this T cell receptor beta chain was determined in a study of spatial heterogeneity in lung cancer. The sample's time point: sample taken at primary tumor resection. Whole RNA, isolated from tumor, nontumor lung or frozen PBMC, was sequenced without prior sorting. At least ten counts were recorded for this clonotype. The germline CDR1 and CDR2 sequences are MDHEN and SYDVKM. Trimming shortened V by 4 bases and J by 2 bases, and 7 bases separated the two germline ends. This CDR3 comprises 13 residues. TCRdb recomputed calls from the 5' RACE reads with MiXCR, one row per CDR3 protein. This sample yields 12,000 or so distinct CDR3 sequences, of which over 11% are seen a single time; 2% to 3% belongs to the top ten.

This chain joins TRBV28 and TRBJ2-3; D gene uncertain. This receptor was obtained from a female donor with early-stage non-small cell lung cancer. Sequencing used PBMCs, obtained at surgery. The CDR3 DNA is TGTGCCAGCAGTTCGTTCTTCACAGATACGCAGTATTTT. Translated: CASSSFFTDTQYF.